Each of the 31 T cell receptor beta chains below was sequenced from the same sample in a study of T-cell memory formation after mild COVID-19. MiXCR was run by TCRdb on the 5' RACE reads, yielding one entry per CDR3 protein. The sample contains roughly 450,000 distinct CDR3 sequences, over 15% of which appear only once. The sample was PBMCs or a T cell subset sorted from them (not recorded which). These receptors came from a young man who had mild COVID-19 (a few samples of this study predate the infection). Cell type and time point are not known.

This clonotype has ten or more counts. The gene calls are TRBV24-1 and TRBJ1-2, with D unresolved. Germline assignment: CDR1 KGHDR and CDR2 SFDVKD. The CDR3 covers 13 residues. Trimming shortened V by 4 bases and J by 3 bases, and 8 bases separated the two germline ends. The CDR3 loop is CATSETADYGYTF. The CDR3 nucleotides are TGTGCCACCAGTGAAACAGCAGACTATGGCTACACCTTC.

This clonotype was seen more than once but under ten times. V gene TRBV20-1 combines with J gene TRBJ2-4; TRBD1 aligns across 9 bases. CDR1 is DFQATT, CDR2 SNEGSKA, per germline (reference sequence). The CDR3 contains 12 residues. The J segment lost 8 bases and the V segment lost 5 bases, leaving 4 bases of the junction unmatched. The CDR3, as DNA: TGCAGTGCTTTGGACAGGGGAGACATTCAGTACTTC. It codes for CSALDRGDIQYF.

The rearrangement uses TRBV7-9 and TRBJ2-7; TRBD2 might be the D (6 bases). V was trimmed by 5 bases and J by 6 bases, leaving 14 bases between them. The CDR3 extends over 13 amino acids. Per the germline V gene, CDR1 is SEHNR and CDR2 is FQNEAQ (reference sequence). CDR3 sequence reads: CASSADWRGEQYF. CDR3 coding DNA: TGTGCCAGCAGCGCCGACTGGCGGGGCGAGCAGTACTTC.

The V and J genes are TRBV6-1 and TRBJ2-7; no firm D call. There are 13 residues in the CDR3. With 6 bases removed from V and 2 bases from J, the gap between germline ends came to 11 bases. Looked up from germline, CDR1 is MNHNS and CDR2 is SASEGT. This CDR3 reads CASRRTDPYEQYF. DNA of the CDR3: TGTGCCAGCAGAAGGACGGACCCCTACGAGCAGTACTTC.

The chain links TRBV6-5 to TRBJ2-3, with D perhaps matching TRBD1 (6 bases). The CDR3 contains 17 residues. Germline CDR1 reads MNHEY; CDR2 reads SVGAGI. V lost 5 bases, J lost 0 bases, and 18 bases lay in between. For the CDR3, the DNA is TGTGCCAGCAGTCCGCTCGCCCGGGACACTAGCACAGATACGCAGTATTTT. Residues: CASSPLARDTSTDTQYF.

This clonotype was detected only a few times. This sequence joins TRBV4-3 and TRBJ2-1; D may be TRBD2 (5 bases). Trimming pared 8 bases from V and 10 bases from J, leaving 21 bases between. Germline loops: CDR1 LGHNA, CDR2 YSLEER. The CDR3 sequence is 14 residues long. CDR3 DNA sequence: TGCGCCAGCGGCCTCACACCCCGGGGTCCAGAGCAGTTCTTC. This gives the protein CASGLTPRGPEQFF.

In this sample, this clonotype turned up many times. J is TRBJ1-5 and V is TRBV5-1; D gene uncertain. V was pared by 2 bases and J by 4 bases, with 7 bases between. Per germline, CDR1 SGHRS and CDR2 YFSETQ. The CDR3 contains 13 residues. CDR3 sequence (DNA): TGCGCCAGCAGCTTTGAAGGAAATCAGCCCCAGCATTTT. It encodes CASSFEGNQPQHF.

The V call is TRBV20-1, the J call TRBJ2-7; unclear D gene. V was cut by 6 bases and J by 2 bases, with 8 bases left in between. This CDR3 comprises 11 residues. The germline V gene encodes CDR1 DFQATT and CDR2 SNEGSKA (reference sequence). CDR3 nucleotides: TGCAGTGCAGCGCGGACCTACGAGCAGTACGTC. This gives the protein CSAARTYEQYV.

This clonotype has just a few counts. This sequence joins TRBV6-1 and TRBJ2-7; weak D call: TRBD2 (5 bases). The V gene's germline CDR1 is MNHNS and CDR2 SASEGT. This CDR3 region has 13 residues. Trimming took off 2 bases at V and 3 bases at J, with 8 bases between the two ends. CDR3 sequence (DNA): TGTGCCAGCAGTGAAACCCGGGACTACGAGCAGTACTTC. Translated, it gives CASSETRDYEQYF.

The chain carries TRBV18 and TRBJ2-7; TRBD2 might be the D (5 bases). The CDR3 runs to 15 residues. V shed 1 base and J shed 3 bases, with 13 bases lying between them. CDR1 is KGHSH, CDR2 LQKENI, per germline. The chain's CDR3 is CASSPRVGSDYEQYF. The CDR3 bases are TGTGCCAGCTCACCACGAGTGGGTAGCGACTACGAGCAGTACTTC.

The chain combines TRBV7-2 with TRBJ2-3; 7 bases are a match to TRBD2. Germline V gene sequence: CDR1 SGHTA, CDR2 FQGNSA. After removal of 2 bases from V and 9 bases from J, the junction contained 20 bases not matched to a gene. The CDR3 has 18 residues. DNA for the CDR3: TGTGCCAGCAGCTTATTAGTTAGGGGACTACTCTCAGTCGGGACGCAGTATTTT. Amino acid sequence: CASSLLVRGLLSVGTQYF.

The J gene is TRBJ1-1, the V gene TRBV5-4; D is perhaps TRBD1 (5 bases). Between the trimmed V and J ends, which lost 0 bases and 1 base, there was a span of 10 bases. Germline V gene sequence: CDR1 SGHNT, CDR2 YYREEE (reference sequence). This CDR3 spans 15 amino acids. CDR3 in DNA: TGTGCCAGCAGCTTGGAAATGAGGGGGAACACTGAAGCTTTCTTT. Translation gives CASSLEMRGNTEAFF.

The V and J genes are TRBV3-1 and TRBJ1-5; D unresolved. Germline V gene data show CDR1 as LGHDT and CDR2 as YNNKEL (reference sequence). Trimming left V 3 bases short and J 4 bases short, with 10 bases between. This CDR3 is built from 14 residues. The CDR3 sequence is CASSHGRQNQPQHF. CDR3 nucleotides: TGTGCCAGCAGCCACGGACGGCAGAATCAGCCCCAGCATTTT.

This chain's CDR3 is CAISAGDYEQYF. For the CDR3, the DNA is TGTGCCATCAGTGCCGGGGACTACGAGCAGTACTTC. The chain uses TRBV10-3 and TRBJ2-7, with a tentative D call TRBD2 (5 bases). Trimming removed 4 bases from V and 3 bases from J, with 7 bases in between. CDR3 size: 12 residues. Germline values: CDR1 ENHRY, CDR2 SYGVKD.

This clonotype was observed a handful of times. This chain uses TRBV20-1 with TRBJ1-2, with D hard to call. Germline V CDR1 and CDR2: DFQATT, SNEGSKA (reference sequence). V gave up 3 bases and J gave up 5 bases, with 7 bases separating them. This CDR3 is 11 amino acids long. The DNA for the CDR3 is TGCAGTGCTAGTAGAGGGTATGGCTACACCTTC. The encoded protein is CSASRGYGYTF.

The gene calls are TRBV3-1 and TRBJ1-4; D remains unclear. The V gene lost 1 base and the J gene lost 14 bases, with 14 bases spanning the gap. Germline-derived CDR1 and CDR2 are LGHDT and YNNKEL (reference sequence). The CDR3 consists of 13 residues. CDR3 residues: CASSQGTAEGLFF. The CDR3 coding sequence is TGTGCCAGCAGCCAAGGGACCGCGGAAGGGCTGTTTTTT. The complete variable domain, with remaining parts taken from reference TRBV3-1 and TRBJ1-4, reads DTAVSQTPKYLVTQMGNDKSIKCEQNLGHDTMYWYKQDSKKFLKIMFSYNNKELIINETVPNRFSPKSPDKAHLNLHINSLELGDSAVYFCASSQGTAEGLFFGSGTQLSVL.

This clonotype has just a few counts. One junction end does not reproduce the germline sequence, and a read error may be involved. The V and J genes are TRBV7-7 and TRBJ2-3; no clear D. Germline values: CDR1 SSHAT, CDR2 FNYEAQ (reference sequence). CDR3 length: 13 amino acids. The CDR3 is CASRQVGTDTQYF. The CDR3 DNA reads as TGTGCTAGCAGGCAGGTGGGGACAGATACGCAGTATTTT.

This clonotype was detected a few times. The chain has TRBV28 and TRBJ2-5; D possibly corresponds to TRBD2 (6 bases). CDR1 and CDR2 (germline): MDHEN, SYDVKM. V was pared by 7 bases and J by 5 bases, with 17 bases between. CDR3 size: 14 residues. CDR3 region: CASIEAGLGETQYF. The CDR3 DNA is TGTGCCAGCATAGAGGCGGGGCTTGGGGAGACCCAGTACTTC.

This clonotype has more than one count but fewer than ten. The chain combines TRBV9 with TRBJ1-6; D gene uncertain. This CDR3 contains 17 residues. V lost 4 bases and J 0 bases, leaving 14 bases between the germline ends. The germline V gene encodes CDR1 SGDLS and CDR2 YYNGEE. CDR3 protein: CASSSRVGSSYNSPLHF. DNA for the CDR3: TGTGCCAGCAGCTCGAGGGTAGGGAGCTCCTATAATTCACCCCTCCACTTT.

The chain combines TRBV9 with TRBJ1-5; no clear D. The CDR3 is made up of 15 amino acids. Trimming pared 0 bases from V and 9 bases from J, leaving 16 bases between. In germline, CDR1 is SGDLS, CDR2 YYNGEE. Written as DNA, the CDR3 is TGTGCCAGCAGCGTAGGGCAGGATCCAGGAGGGCCCCAGCATTTT. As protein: CASSVGQDPGGPQHF.

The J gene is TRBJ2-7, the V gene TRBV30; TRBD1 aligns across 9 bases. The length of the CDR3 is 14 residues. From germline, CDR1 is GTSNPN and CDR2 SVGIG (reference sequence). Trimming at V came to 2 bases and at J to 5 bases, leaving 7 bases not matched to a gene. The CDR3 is CAWSTRDRVDEQYF. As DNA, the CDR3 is TGTGCCTGGAGTACCCGGGACAGGGTCGACGAGCAGTACTTC.

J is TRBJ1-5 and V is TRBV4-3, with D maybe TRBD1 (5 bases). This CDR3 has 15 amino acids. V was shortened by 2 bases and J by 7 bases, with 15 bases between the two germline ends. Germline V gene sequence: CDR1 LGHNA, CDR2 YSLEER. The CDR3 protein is CASSQSQGVGQPQHF. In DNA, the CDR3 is TGCGCCAGCAGCCAATCCCAGGGAGTAGGGCAGCCCCAGCATTTT.

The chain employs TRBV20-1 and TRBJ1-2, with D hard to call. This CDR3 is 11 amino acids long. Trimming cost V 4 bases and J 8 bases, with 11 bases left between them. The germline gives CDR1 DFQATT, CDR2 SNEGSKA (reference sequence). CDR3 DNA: TGCAGTGCTATCGGTCCGGGAGGCTACACCTTC. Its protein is CSAIGPGGYTF.

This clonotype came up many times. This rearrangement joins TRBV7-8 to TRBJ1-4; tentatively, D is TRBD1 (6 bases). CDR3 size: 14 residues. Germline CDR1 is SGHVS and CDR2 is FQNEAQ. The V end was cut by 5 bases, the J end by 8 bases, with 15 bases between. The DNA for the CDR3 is TGTGCCAGCAGCGGGGGCAGGGTCGGCGAAAAACTGTTTTTT. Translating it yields CASSGGRVGEKLFF.

The CDR3 spells CASSFEYGYTF. The CDR3 DNA reads TGTGCCAGCAGCTTTGAGTATGGCTACACCTTC. The gene calls are TRBV7-3 and TRBJ1-2; no clear D. Germline V gene sequence: CDR1 SGHTA, CDR2 FQGTGA. Trimming left V 3 bases short and J 5 bases short, with 4 bases between. The CDR3 has 11 residues. Drawing the rest from reference TRBV7-3 and TRBJ1-2, the complete variable domain is GAGVSQTPSNKVTEKGKYVELRCDPISGHTALYWYRQSLGQGPEFLIYFQGTGAADDSGLPNDRFFAVRPEGSVSTLKIQRTERGDSAVYLCASSFEYGYTFGSGTRLTVV.

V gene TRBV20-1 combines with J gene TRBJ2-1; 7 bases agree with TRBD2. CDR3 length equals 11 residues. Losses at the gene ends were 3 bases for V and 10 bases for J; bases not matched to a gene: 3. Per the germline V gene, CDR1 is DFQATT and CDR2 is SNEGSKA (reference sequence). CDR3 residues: CSARRGGEQFF. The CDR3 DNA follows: TGCAGTGCTAGGCGGGGAGGGGAGCAGTTCTTC.

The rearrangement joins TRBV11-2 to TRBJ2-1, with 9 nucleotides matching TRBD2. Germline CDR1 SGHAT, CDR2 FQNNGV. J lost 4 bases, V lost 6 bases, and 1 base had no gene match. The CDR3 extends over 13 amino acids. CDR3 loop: CASRRGGYNEQFF. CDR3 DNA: TGTGCCAGCAGGCGGGGGGGGTACAATGAGCAGTTCTTC.

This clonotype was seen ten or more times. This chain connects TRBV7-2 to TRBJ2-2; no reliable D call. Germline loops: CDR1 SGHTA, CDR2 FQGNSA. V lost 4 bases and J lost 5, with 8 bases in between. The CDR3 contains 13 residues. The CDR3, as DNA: TGTGCCAGCAGCTCGGCCAATACCGGGGAGCTGTTTTTT. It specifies CASSSANTGELFF.

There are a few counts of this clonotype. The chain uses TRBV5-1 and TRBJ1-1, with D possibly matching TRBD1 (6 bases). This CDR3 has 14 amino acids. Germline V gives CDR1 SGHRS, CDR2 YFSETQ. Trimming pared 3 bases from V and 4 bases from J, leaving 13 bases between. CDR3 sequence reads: CASSWQGYGTEAFF. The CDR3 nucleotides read TGCGCCAGCAGCTGGCAGGGGTACGGCACTGAAGCTTTCTTT.

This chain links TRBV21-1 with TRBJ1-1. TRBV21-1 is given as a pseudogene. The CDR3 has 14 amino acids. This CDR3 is CASSKEGMDTEAFF. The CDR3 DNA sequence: TGTGCCAGCAGCAAAGAAGGAATGGACACTGAAGCTTTCTTT.

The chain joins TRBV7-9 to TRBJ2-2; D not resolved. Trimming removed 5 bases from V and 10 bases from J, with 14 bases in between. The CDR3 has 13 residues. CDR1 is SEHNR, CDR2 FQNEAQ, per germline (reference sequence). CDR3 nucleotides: TGTGCCAGCAGCCCCACCAGATCGGCGGAGCTGTTTTTT. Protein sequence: CASSPTRSAELFF.